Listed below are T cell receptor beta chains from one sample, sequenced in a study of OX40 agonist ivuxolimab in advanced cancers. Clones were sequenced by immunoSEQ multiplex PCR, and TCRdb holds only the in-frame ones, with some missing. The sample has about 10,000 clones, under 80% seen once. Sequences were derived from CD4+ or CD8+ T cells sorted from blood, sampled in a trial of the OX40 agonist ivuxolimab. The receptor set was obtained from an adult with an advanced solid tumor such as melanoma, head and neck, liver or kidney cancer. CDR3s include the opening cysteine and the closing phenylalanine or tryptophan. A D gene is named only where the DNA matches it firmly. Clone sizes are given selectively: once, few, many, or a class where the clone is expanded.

CDR3 protein: CASSLATGATGGLYYGYTF
CDR3 DNA: TGTGCCAGCAGCTTAGCAACAGGGGCAACAGGGGGTTTATACTATGGCTACACCTTC
D gene: TRBD1
V gene: TRBV7-9
J gene: TRBJ1-2
clone size: NA

CDR3 protein: CATSKGQGTEAFF
CDR3 DNA: TGTGCCACCAGCAAAGGACAGGGGACTGAAGCTTTCTTT
D gene: TRBD1
V gene: TRBV15
J gene: TRBJ1-1
clone size: NA

CDR3 protein: CATRDRGRTDTQYF
CDR3 DNA: TGCGCCACCCGGGACAGGGGGCGCACAGATACGCAGTATTTT
D gene: TRBD1
V gene: TRBV4-3
J gene: TRBJ2-3
clone size: few

CDR3 protein: CASSILAGSYNEQFF
CDR3 DNA: TGTGCCAGCAGCATACTAGCGGGATCTTACAATGAGCAGTTCTTC
D gene: TRBD2
V gene: TRBV7-3
J gene: TRBJ2-1
clone size: NA

CDR3 protein: CASSPLGGRGYEQYF
CDR3 DNA: TGTGCCAGCAGCCCACTAGGGGGCAGGGGTTACGAGCAGTACTTC
D gene: TRBD1
V gene: TRBV11-1
J gene: TRBJ2-7
clone size: NA

CDR3 protein: CASRKKTGGEYGYTF
CDR3 DNA: TGTGCCAGCAGAAAAAAAACAGGGGGAGAGTATGGCTACACCTTC
D gene: TRBD1
V gene: TRBV28
J gene: TRBJ1-2
clone size: NA

CDR3 protein: CASRVTSGSTYEQYF
CDR3 DNA: TGTGCCAGCAGGGTGACTAGCGGGAGTACCTACGAGCAGTACTTC
D gene: TRBD2
V gene: TRBV27
J gene: TRBJ2-7
clone size: NA

CDR3 protein: CASSWEGQTTEKLFF
CDR3 DNA: TGTGCCAGCAGTTGGGAGGGACAGACGACGGAAAAACTGTTTTTT
D gene: TRBD1
V gene: TRBV28
J gene: TRBJ1-4
clone size: few

CDR3 protein: CASSTRVAGDYGYTF
CDR3 DNA: TGTGCCAGCAGCACCCGGGTGGCAGGGGACTATGGCTACACCTTC
D gene: NA
V gene: TRBV5-5
J gene: TRBJ1-2
clone size: NA

CDR3 protein: CASSRAANTEAFF
CDR3 DNA: TGTGCCAGCAGCCGGGCAGCGAACACTGAAGCTTTCTTT
D gene: NA
V gene: TRBV14
J gene: TRBJ1-1
clone size: NA

CDR3 protein: CASSQVSWEQYF
CDR3 DNA: TGTGCCAGCAGCCAAGTATCCTGGGAGCAGTACTTC
D gene: NA
V gene: TRBV14
J gene: TRBJ2-7
clone size: NA

CDR3 protein: CASSWGNEQYF
CDR3 DNA: TGTGCCAGCAGCTGGGGGAACGAGCAGTACTTC
D gene: NA
V gene: TRBV7-2
J gene: TRBJ2-7
clone size: NA

CDR3 protein: CASSLQGEGYQPQHF
CDR3 DNA: TGTGCCAGCAGCCTTCAGGGGGAAGGTTATCAGCCCCAGCATTTT
D gene: TRBD1
V gene: TRBV7-8
J gene: TRBJ1-5
clone size: NA

CDR3 protein: CASSKSTYNEQFF
CDR3 DNA: TGTGCCAGCAGCAAATCTACGTACAATGAGCAGTTCTTC
D gene: NA
V gene: TRBV11-3
J gene: TRBJ2-1
clone size: NA

CDR3 protein: CASSIQGIDGYTF
CDR3 DNA: TGTGCCAGTAGTATACAAGGGATCGATGGCTACACCTTC
D gene: NA
V gene: TRBV19
J gene: TRBJ1-2
clone size: medium-sized

CDR3 protein: CASSWNRADSPLHF
CDR3 DNA: TGTGCCAGCAGTTGGAACAGGGCGGATTCACCCCTCCACTTT
D gene: NA
V gene: TRBV6-5
J gene: TRBJ1-6
clone size: NA

CDR3 protein: CASSEGREVYEQYF
CDR3 DNA: TGTGCCAGCAGTGAGGGGCGGGAGGTGTACGAGCAGTACTTC
D gene: TRBD2
V gene: TRBV6-1
J gene: TRBJ2-7
clone size: medium-sized

CDR3 protein: CASSLSTYNEQFF
CDR3 DNA: TGTGCCAGCAGCTTATCCACCTACAATGAGCAGTTCTTC
D gene: NA
V gene: TRBV11-3
J gene: TRBJ2-1
clone size: NA

CDR3 protein: CASSEWMGGGLNTEAFF
CDR3 DNA: TGTGCCAGCAGTGAATGGATGGGGGGGGGCCTGAACACTGAAGCTTTCTTT
D gene: NA
V gene: TRBV25-1
J gene: TRBJ1-1
clone size: NA

CDR3 protein: CASSLGGAYNEQFF
CDR3 DNA: TGTGCCAGCAGTTTGGGAGGGGCCTACAATGAGCAGTTCTTC
D gene: TRBD2
V gene: TRBV28
J gene: TRBJ2-1
clone size: NA

CDR3 protein: CASSLQENYGYTF
CDR3 DNA: TGTGCCAGCAGTTTACAGGAGAACTATGGCTACACCTTC
D gene: NA
V gene: TRBV28
J gene: TRBJ1-2
clone size: NA

CDR3 protein: CASSGRGVAEKLFF
CDR3 DNA: TGTGCCAGCAGTGGACGGGGGGTAGCTGAAAAACTGTTTTTT
D gene: NA
V gene: TRBV6-5
J gene: TRBJ1-4
clone size: NA

CDR3 protein: CASSSTSGGTDEQYF
CDR3 DNA: TGTGCCAGCAGCAGTACTAGCGGGGGGACCGACGAGCAGTACTTC
D gene: TRBD2
V gene: TRBV5-5
J gene: TRBJ2-7
clone size: few